This is a list of T cell receptor beta chains from one sample in a study of T-cell memory formation after mild COVID-19. MiXCR was run by TCRdb on the 5' RACE reads, yielding one entry per CDR3 protein. The repertoire holds around 65,000 distinct CDR3 sequences, with 9% to 9.5% as singletons. The sample taken for sequencing was PBMCs or a T cell subset sorted from them (not recorded which). Source of these receptors: a man between 18 and 35 years old who had mild COVID-19 (a few samples of this study predate the infection). Cell type and time point are not known. The CDR3 runs from the conserved cysteine through the conserved F or W. Each record gives: CDR3 DNA, CDR3 protein, J gene, D gene, clone size, V gene. D genes are given only for firm matches. Some rows mark clone size as missing; the rest say once, few, many or name a class of expanded clone.

CDR3nt: TGCGCCAGCAGCTCATCGGGGGGGCGTGAGACCCAGTACTTC; CDR3aa: CASSSSGGRETQYF; j_gene: TRBJ2-5; d_gene: TRBD2; abundance: .; v_gene: TRBV5-1
CDR3nt: TGTGCCAGCAGCTTGGAGCATACGGGGACCCAGTACTTC; CDR3aa: CASSLEHTGTQYF; j_gene: TRBJ2-5; d_gene: .; abundance: .; v_gene: TRBV7-6
CDR3nt: TGTGCTAGCAGCCCTAGCGGGGGACCCCAGGGAACGCAGTATTTT; CDR3aa: CASSPSGGPQGTQYF; j_gene: TRBJ2-3; d_gene: TRBD2; abundance: many; v_gene: TRBV7-7
CDR3nt: TGCGCCAGCAGCCAAGATGGGTGGGACAGGTTCTCCTACAATGAGCAGTTCTTC; CDR3aa: CASSQDGWDRFSYNEQFF; j_gene: TRBJ2-1; d_gene: TRBD1; abundance: .; v_gene: TRBV4-3
CDR3nt: TGTGCCAGCAGTCCGGGGGCGGGGGGAAACGGAGAGACCCAGTACTTC; CDR3aa: CASSPGAGGNGETQYF; j_gene: TRBJ2-5; d_gene: TRBD2; abundance: many; v_gene: TRBV27
CDR3nt: TGCAGTGCTAGAGATCTCTTGAAGGGCGTTAGCTCCTACAATGAGCAGTTCTTC; CDR3aa: CSARDLLKGVSSYNEQFF; j_gene: TRBJ2-1; d_gene: .; abundance: few; v_gene: TRBV20-1
CDR3nt: TGTGCCAGCAGCTTGATCACCGGGGAGCTGTTTTTT; CDR3aa: CASSLITGELFF; j_gene: TRBJ2-2; d_gene: .; abundance: few; v_gene: TRBV5-6
CDR3nt: TGTGCCAGCAGCTCCTTAATGGCGGAAAAACTGTTTTTT; CDR3aa: CASSSLMAEKLFF; j_gene: TRBJ1-4; d_gene: .; abundance: few; v_gene: TRBV5-6
CDR3nt: TGTGCCAGCAGCTTAGGTGTTAGCGGGGGGGGCACAGATACGCAGTATTTT; CDR3aa: CASSLGVSGGGTDTQYF; j_gene: TRBJ2-3; d_gene: TRBD2; abundance: many; v_gene: TRBV7-2
CDR3nt: TGTGCCAGCAGTTACAGCGGGGGGCTGTTTTTT; CDR3aa: CASSYSGGLFF; j_gene: TRBJ2-2; d_gene: TRBD2; abundance: .; v_gene: TRBV6-6
CDR3nt: TGCGCCAGCAGCTTGAAGCGGGGGACCTACAATGAGCAGTTCTTC; CDR3aa: CASSLKRGTYNEQFF; j_gene: TRBJ2-1; d_gene: TRBD2; abundance: .; v_gene: TRBV5-1
CDR3nt: TGTGCCAGCAGTTTCCATGGGACAGCCCTCCGGGAGCTGTTTTTT; CDR3aa: CASSFHGTALRELFF; j_gene: TRBJ2-2; d_gene: TRBD1; abundance: .; v_gene: TRBV6-5
CDR3nt: TGTGCCAGCAGCTTAGACGGACTAGCGGGGCAAGATACGCAGTATTTT; CDR3aa: CASSLDGLAGQDTQYF; j_gene: TRBJ2-3; d_gene: TRBD2; abundance: .; v_gene: TRBV11-1
CDR3nt: TGCAGCGTCGCCCTCTCTGTGGACGGAGATACGCAGTATTTT; CDR3aa: CSVALSVDGDTQYF; j_gene: TRBJ2-3; d_gene: .; abundance: many; v_gene: TRBV29-1
CDR3nt: TGCGCCAGCAGCCTTGGGGCATGGACAGGGGCAACTGAAGCTTTCTTT; CDR3aa: CASSLGAWTGATEAFF; j_gene: TRBJ1-1; d_gene: TRBD1; abundance: few; v_gene: TRBV5-1
CDR3nt: TGTGCCAGCAGTGAAGCGGGACTAGCGGCCTACGAGCAGTACTTC; CDR3aa: CASSEAGLAAYEQYF; j_gene: TRBJ2-7; d_gene: TRBD2; abundance: few; v_gene: TRBV2
CDR3nt: TGTGCCAGCAGCTCCCTCGGTATTGAAGCTTTCTTT; CDR3aa: CASSSLGIEAFF; j_gene: TRBJ1-1; d_gene: .; abundance: few; v_gene: TRBV7-2
CDR3nt: TGTGCCAGCAGCCCCCTTTTGCGGAACACTGAAGCTTTCTTT; CDR3aa: CASSPLLRNTEAFF; j_gene: TRBJ1-1; d_gene: .; abundance: .; v_gene: TRBV7-6
CDR3nt: TGTGCCAGCAGCCAACTGGGGACAGGCTATGGCTACACCTTC; CDR3aa: CASSQLGTGYGYTF; j_gene: TRBJ1-2; d_gene: TRBD1; abundance: .; v_gene: TRBV4-2
CDR3nt: TGTGCCAGCCGACAAGAGGCTAGCACAGATACGCAGTATTTT; CDR3aa: CASRQEASTDTQYF; j_gene: TRBJ2-3; d_gene: .; abundance: .; v_gene: TRBV12-3/TRBV12-4
CDR3nt: TGTGCCAGCACATCGGCAGGCGCCCTCTACGAGCAGTACTTC; CDR3aa: CASTSAGALYEQYF; j_gene: TRBJ2-7; d_gene: .; abundance: many; v_gene: TRBV6-5
CDR3nt: TGTGCCAGCAGCGCCAAAGAGACCCAGTACTTC; CDR3aa: CASSAKETQYF; j_gene: TRBJ2-5; d_gene: .; abundance: .; v_gene: TRBV7-2
CDR3nt: TGTGCCTGGAGGGGACTTGGGGATACGCAGTATTTT; CDR3aa: CAWRGLGDTQYF; j_gene: TRBJ2-3; d_gene: .; abundance: .; v_gene: TRBV30
CDR3nt: TGTGCCAGCAGCTTAATTGTAGGGACCCAGTACTTC; CDR3aa: CASSLIVGTQYF; j_gene: TRBJ2-5; d_gene: .; abundance: many; v_gene: TRBV7-2
CDR3nt: TGCGCCAGCAGCGGAGACAGGGACCTTTACAATGAGCAGTTCTTC; CDR3aa: CASSGDRDLYNEQFF; j_gene: TRBJ2-1; d_gene: TRBD1; abundance: many; v_gene: TRBV5-1
CDR3nt: TGCGCCAGCAGACTGGGCGGGGCGAGTACAGATACGCAGTATTTT; CDR3aa: CASRLGGASTDTQYF; j_gene: TRBJ2-3; d_gene: .; abundance: .; v_gene: TRBV4-3
CDR3nt: TGCGCCAGCAACGCGGGAGTCGGCGAGACCCAGTACTTC; CDR3aa: CASNAGVGETQYF; j_gene: TRBJ2-5; d_gene: TRBD2; abundance: many; v_gene: TRBV5-1
CDR3nt: TGTGCCAGCAGTTACGTACCCGAGATGGGAACTCTCGATGGCTACACCTTC; CDR3aa: CASSYVPEMGTLDGYTF; j_gene: TRBJ1-2; d_gene: .; abundance: many; v_gene: TRBV6-5
CDR3nt: TGCGCCAGCAGCCAAGAGAAACAAAGAGGCACTGAAGCTTTCTTT; CDR3aa: CASSQEKQRGTEAFF; j_gene: TRBJ1-1; d_gene: .; abundance: .; v_gene: TRBV4-1
CDR3nt: TGTGCCACCAGTAGCGGGGGAACAGATACGCAGTATTTT; CDR3aa: CATSSGGTDTQYF; j_gene: TRBJ2-3; d_gene: TRBD2; abundance: .; v_gene: TRBV24-1
CDR3nt: TGCAGCGGACCCACCGGGACAGGGAGAAATGAGCAGTTCTTC; CDR3aa: CSGPTGTGRNEQFF; j_gene: TRBJ2-1; d_gene: TRBD1; abundance: .; v_gene: TRBV29-1
CDR3nt: TGCGCCAGCAGCCTCAGGGGCACTGAAGCTTTCTTT; CDR3aa: CASSLRGTEAFF; j_gene: TRBJ1-1; d_gene: .; abundance: medium-sized; v_gene: TRBV5-1
CDR3nt: TGTGCCAGCTCACCAAGGATCATGCAGGACGGCAATGAAGCTTTCTTT; CDR3aa: CASSPRIMQDGNEAFF; j_gene: TRBJ1-1; d_gene: .; abundance: few; v_gene: TRBV18
CDR3nt: TGTGCCAGCAGCAGGGAATTAGCAACTAATGAAAAACTGTTTTTT; CDR3aa: CASSRELATNEKLFF; j_gene: TRBJ1-4; d_gene: .; abundance: few; v_gene: TRBV9
CDR3nt: TGTGCTAGTGGTTTGGGAACAGGGACCACTGAAGCTTTCTTT; CDR3aa: CASGLGTGTTEAFF; j_gene: TRBJ1-1; d_gene: .; abundance: .; v_gene: TRBV12-5
CDR3nt: TGTGCCAGCAGAGGACAGGGCACAGATACGCAGTATTTT; CDR3aa: CASRGQGTDTQYF; j_gene: TRBJ2-3; d_gene: TRBD1; abundance: .; v_gene: TRBV6-2/TRBV6-3
CDR3nt: TGCGCCAGCAGCCCGTGGGGGGCCAGCACAGATACGCAGTATTTT; CDR3aa: CASSPWGASTDTQYF; j_gene: TRBJ2-3; d_gene: .; abundance: .; v_gene: TRBV5-1
CDR3nt: TGCAGCGTTGATTATTCAGATACGCAGTATTTT; CDR3aa: CSVDYSDTQYF; j_gene: TRBJ2-3; d_gene: .; abundance: .; v_gene: TRBV29-1
CDR3nt: TGTGCCAGCAGCTTATTTTGGGGTCAGCCCCAGCATTTT; CDR3aa: CASSLFWGQPQHF; j_gene: TRBJ1-5; d_gene: .; abundance: .; v_gene: TRBV7-9
CDR3nt: TGCAGTGCTAGAGATCTGGAACCGACCGGGGAGCTGTTTTTT; CDR3aa: CSARDLEPTGELFF; j_gene: TRBJ2-2; d_gene: .; abundance: few; v_gene: TRBV20-1
CDR3nt: TGTGCCAGCAGCTTGAAAGTTGGAAACACCATATATTTT; CDR3aa: CASSLKVGNTIYF; j_gene: TRBJ1-3; d_gene: .; abundance: .; v_gene: TRBV7-2
CDR3nt: TGTGCCAGCAGCCTACTCCTAGCGGGGGGAGGAGAGACCCAGTACTTC; CDR3aa: CASSLLLAGGGETQYF; j_gene: TRBJ2-5; d_gene: TRBD2; abundance: few; v_gene: TRBV13
CDR3nt: TGCAGCGTTGAGCAGGGATCGGGGGGCTACACCTTC; CDR3aa: CSVEQGSGGYTF; j_gene: TRBJ1-2; d_gene: .; abundance: few; v_gene: TRBV29-1
CDR3nt: TGTGCCAGCAGCTTAGGCGGAGCGCGGCCTTCTGATGGCTACACCTTC; CDR3aa: CASSLGGARPSDGYTF; j_gene: TRBJ1-2; d_gene: .; abundance: many; v_gene: TRBV7-8
CDR3nt: TGCGCCAGCCGTCAAGATTTCGGGGGCATGAACACTGAAGCTTTCTTT; CDR3aa: CASRQDFGGMNTEAFF; j_gene: TRBJ1-1; d_gene: .; abundance: few; v_gene: TRBV5-1
CDR3nt: TGTGCCAGCAGCTGGCAGGGGTCGGGAACTGAAGCTTTCTTT; CDR3aa: CASSWQGSGTEAFF; j_gene: TRBJ1-1; d_gene: .; abundance: .; v_gene: TRBV7-2
CDR3nt: TGCAGCGTAACTAGCGGGGGGGCCGGGGAGCTGTTTTTT; CDR3aa: CSVTSGGAGELFF; j_gene: TRBJ2-2; d_gene: TRBD2; abundance: .; v_gene: TRBV29-1
CDR3nt: TGTGCCAGCTCGTCAGAGGGGGGCACAGATACGCAGTATTTT; CDR3aa: CASSSEGGTDTQYF; j_gene: TRBJ2-3; d_gene: .; abundance: .; v_gene: TRBV18
CDR3nt: TGTGCCAGCAGTTCCTTGGGGTTCGGAGAGACCCAGTACTTC; CDR3aa: CASSSLGFGETQYF; j_gene: TRBJ2-5; d_gene: .; abundance: few; v_gene: TRBV12-3/TRBV12-4
CDR3nt: TGTGCCAGCAGCCAAGATGAAACCTACGAGCAGTACTTC; CDR3aa: CASSQDETYEQYF; j_gene: TRBJ2-7; d_gene: .; abundance: .; v_gene: TRBV4-2
CDR3nt: TGCAGTGCTACTATAGGTGGCGGGGCCGCAAATGAGCAGTTCTTC; CDR3aa: CSATIGGGAANEQFF; j_gene: TRBJ2-1; d_gene: .; abundance: .; v_gene: TRBV20-1